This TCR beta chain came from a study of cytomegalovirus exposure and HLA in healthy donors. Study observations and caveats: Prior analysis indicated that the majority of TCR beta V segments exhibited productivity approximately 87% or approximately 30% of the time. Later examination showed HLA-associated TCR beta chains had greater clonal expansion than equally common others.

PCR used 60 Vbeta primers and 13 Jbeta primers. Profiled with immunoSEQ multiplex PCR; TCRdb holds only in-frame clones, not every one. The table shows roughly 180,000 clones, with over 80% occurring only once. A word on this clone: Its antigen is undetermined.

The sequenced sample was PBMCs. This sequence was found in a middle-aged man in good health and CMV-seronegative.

The CDR3 protein is CARQIPGLAGGPPEQYF. The CDR3 nucleotides read TGCGCCAGACAAATACCGGGACTAGCGGGAGGTCCCCCCGAGCAGTACTTC. This chain uses TRBV10-1 with TRBJ2-7; 15 bases map to TRBD2. Germline V gene lookup returns CDR1 WNHNN and CDR2 SYGVQD (reference sequence). The J segment lost 6 bases and the V segment lost 9 bases, leaving 15 bases of the junction unmatched. The CDR3 length is 17 residues.